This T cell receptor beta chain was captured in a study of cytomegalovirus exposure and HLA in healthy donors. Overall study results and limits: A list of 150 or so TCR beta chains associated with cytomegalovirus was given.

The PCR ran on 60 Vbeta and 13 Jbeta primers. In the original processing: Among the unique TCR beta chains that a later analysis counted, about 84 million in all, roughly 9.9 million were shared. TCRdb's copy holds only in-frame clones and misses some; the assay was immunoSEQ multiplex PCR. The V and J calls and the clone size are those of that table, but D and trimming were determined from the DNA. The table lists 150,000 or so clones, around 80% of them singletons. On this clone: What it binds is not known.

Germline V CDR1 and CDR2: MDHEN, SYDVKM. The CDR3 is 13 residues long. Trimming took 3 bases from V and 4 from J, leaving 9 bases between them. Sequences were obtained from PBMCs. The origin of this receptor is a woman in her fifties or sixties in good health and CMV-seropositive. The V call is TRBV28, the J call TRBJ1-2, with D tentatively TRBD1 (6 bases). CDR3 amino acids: CASSFYRAYGYTF. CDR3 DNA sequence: TGTGCCAGCAGTTTTTACAGGGCCTATGGCTACACCTTC.